The rows below give T cell receptor beta chains drawn from one sample of a study of early T cells in non-severe SARS-CoV-2 infection. A single record per CDR3 protein comes from TCRdb applying MiXCR to the 5' RACE reads. The table includes more than 60,000 distinct CDR3 sequences, less than 15% detected once. The sequenced sample consisted of whole blood. The receptor source for this set is an adult who was a healthcare worker with PCR-confirmed SARS-CoV-2 infection or an uninfected control (not recorded which). The conserved cysteine and the conserved F or W are not part of the CDR3 here. The D gene is left open where the match is weak.

j_gene: TRBJ1-1
v_gene: TRBV20-1
len: 9
d_gene: NA
CDR3aa: SARPSGEAF

j_gene: TRBJ1-1
v_gene: TRBV5-4
len: 10
d_gene: NA
CDR3aa: ASSYVNTEAF

j_gene: TRBJ2-2
v_gene: TRBV7-8
len: 12
d_gene: NA
CDR3aa: ASSLDGGIGELF

j_gene: TRBJ2-2
v_gene: TRBV12-3/TRBV12-4
len: 15
d_gene: NA
CDR3aa: ASSSGTHPSNTGELF

j_gene: TRBJ2-3
v_gene: TRBV24-1
len: 14
d_gene: NA
CDR3aa: ATSDPGAGRTDTQY

j_gene: TRBJ2-5
v_gene: TRBV28
len: 11
d_gene: TRBD2
CDR3aa: ASRKTSGETQY

j_gene: TRBJ1-2
v_gene: TRBV20-1
len: 9
d_gene: NA
CDR3aa: SARLGNGYT

j_gene: TRBJ1-2
v_gene: TRBV29-1
len: 14
d_gene: NA
CDR3aa: SVYGTKSGTTYGYT

j_gene: TRBJ2-7
v_gene: TRBV9
len: 14
d_gene: NA
CDR3aa: ASSGGGGTSSYEQY

j_gene: TRBJ2-3
v_gene: TRBV7-6
len: 11
d_gene: NA
CDR3aa: ASSLAPTDTQY

j_gene: TRBJ1-2
v_gene: TRBV29-1
len: 14
d_gene: TRBD1
CDR3aa: SVDRQGVGVNYGYT

j_gene: TRBJ2-5
v_gene: TRBV5-6
len: 14
d_gene: TRBD2
CDR3aa: ASSLTSGRQVETQY

j_gene: TRBJ2-2
v_gene: TRBV6-5
len: 13
d_gene: TRBD1
CDR3aa: ASRRTGTGSGELF

j_gene: TRBJ2-4
v_gene: TRBV6-1
len: 15
d_gene: TRBD2
CDR3aa: ASSALAGVKRGNIQY

j_gene: TRBJ2-1
v_gene: TRBV3-1
len: 13
d_gene: NA
CDR3aa: ASSQEGWRAPEQF

j_gene: TRBJ1-2
v_gene: TRBV2
len: 11
d_gene: NA
CDR3aa: ASSEAPLYGYT

j_gene: TRBJ1-2
v_gene: TRBV6-1
len: 10
d_gene: TRBD1
CDR3aa: AGVTTGNGYT

j_gene: TRBJ2-1
v_gene: TRBV28
len: 12
d_gene: NA
CDR3aa: ASSPGIGANEQF

j_gene: TRBJ2-5
v_gene: TRBV20-1
len: 12
d_gene: TRBD2
CDR3aa: SAPGTSGMETQY

j_gene: TRBJ1-2
v_gene: TRBV12-5
len: 12
d_gene: NA
CDR3aa: ASGTPYTGEGYT

j_gene: TRBJ2-5
v_gene: TRBV20-1
len: 13
d_gene: TRBD2
CDR3aa: SAHTTSGRHETQY

j_gene: TRBJ2-1
v_gene: TRBV7-8
len: 14
d_gene: TRBD2
CDR3aa: ASSLGGLAQYNEQF

j_gene: TRBJ2-7
v_gene: TRBV6-2/TRBV6-3
len: 10
d_gene: NA
CDR3aa: ASSLYRGEQY

j_gene: TRBJ2-3
v_gene: TRBV11-2
len: 11
d_gene: NA
CDR3aa: ASSKEGTDTQY

j_gene: TRBJ1-1
v_gene: TRBV5-1
len: 13
d_gene: TRBD1
CDR3aa: ASTGGQGMNTEAF

j_gene: TRBJ2-7
v_gene: TRBV20-1
len: 11
d_gene: TRBD2
CDR3aa: SAYNSGNYEQY

j_gene: TRBJ1-2
v_gene: TRBV5-1
len: 12
d_gene: TRBD1
CDR3aa: ASSFEQGIDGYT

j_gene: TRBJ2-3
v_gene: TRBV2
len: 12
d_gene: NA
CDR3aa: ASGGPGLSSTQY

j_gene: TRBJ2-7
v_gene: TRBV29-1
len: 14
d_gene: TRBD1
CDR3aa: SVDSPGQGTTGEQY

j_gene: TRBJ1-2
v_gene: TRBV28
len: 13
d_gene: TRBD1
CDR3aa: ASSSPGQGNYGYT

j_gene: TRBJ2-4
v_gene: TRBV4-3
len: 14
d_gene: NA
CDR3aa: ASSQEEMGLGNIQY

j_gene: TRBJ2-7
v_gene: TRBV7-2
len: 13
d_gene: TRBD2
CDR3aa: ASSAEGTSWVEQY

j_gene: TRBJ2-6
v_gene: TRBV10-3
len: 16
d_gene: TRBD1
CDR3aa: AISGSDRGSSGANVLT

j_gene: TRBJ1-4
v_gene: TRBV5-1
len: 11
d_gene: TRBD1
CDR3aa: ASSDRVNEKLF

j_gene: TRBJ1-2
v_gene: TRBV25-1
len: 10
d_gene: NA
CDR3aa: ASSGEFGSGN

j_gene: TRBJ2-5
v_gene: TRBV5-1
len: 11
d_gene: NA
CDR3aa: ASSQGFEGTQY

j_gene: TRBJ2-2
v_gene: TRBV4-3
len: 13
d_gene: TRBD1
CDR3aa: ASSQADRGNGELF

j_gene: TRBJ2-5
v_gene: TRBV20-1
len: 13
d_gene: TRBD2
CDR3aa: SARDLAGGSETQY

j_gene: TRBJ2-1
v_gene: TRBV3-1
len: 14
d_gene: NA
CDR3aa: ASSQASAVRRHEQF

j_gene: TRBJ2-1
v_gene: TRBV7-8
len: 11
d_gene: NA
CDR3aa: ASSSSPGNEQF

j_gene: TRBJ2-3
v_gene: TRBV29-1
len: 13
d_gene: TRBD2
CDR3aa: SASLAGGLTDTQY

j_gene: TRBJ2-3
v_gene: TRBV20-1
len: 10
d_gene: NA
CDR3aa: SARGTTDTQY

j_gene: TRBJ2-7
v_gene: TRBV12-2
len: 9
d_gene: NA
CDR3aa: ASRLAEGLY

j_gene: TRBJ2-3
v_gene: TRBV3-1
len: 10
d_gene: NA
CDR3aa: ASSHLADTQY